The 5 T cell receptor beta chains below come from one sample, sequenced in a study of shared clonotypes between healthy human individuals. Sequenced by immunoSEQ multiplex PCR; TCRdb stores in-frame clones only, minus some. Among under 1,100,000 clones listed, around 78% were seen once. Source material: memory CD4+ T cells from PBMCs. Subset noted: CD45RA-negative fraction. Receptors were obtained from a man aged 18 to 30 in good health. Some clones in this sample may be carry-over from other donors' samples.

This chain connects TRBV28 to TRBJ1-3; the D gene is possibly TRBD1 (5 bases). CDR3 length: 16 residues. CDR1 MDHEN and CDR2 SYDVKM come from the germline V gene. Trimming shortened V by 8 bases and J by 0 bases, and 17 bases separated the two germline ends. The CDR3: CASWLGGDYSGNTIYF. DNA of the CDR3: TGTGCCAGCTGGCTTGGGGGAGATTACTCTGGAAACACCATATATTTT.

This sequence joins TRBV5-5 and TRBJ2-7; no definite D call. Per germline, CDR1 SGHKS and CDR2 YYEKEE (reference sequence). Trimming took 0 bases from V and 3 from J, leaving 16 bases between them. This CDR3 has 16 amino acids. DNA of the CDR3: TGTGCCAGCAGCTTGGCCGGCTCCCCGCAACTCTACGAGCAGTACTTC. Its protein product is CASSLAGSPQLYEQYF.

The table lists this clone with a count of one. Sequence at one end of the junction differs from germline and may be a read error. The chain carries TRBV5-1 and TRBJ1-1; D not certain. The CDR3 runs 15 residues. Germline assignment: CDR1 SGHRS and CDR2 YFSETQ. The CDR3 is CASSLGGGSNTEAFF. CDR3 nucleotide sequence: TGCGCCAGCAGTTTGGGAGGCGGCAGTAACACTGAAGCTTTCTTT.

This clone was seen more than once but under ten times. The sample has other DNA sequences that encode this CDR3 too. This rearrangement joins TRBV5-1 to TRBJ1-1, with a weak D call TRBD1 (6 bases). Germline values: CDR1 SGHRS, CDR2 YFSETQ. CDR3 size: 13 residues. The ends were cut back, 4 bases at V and 0 bases at J, with 7 bases in the middle. The CDR3 DNA reads TGCGCCAGCAGCAGGGGGTTGAACACTGAAGCTTTCTTT. Translation gives CASSRGLNTEAFF.

The chain recombines TRBV4-1 with TRBJ1-2; D perhaps matches TRBD1 (5 bases). Trimming cost V 0 bases and J 4 bases, with 15 bases left between them. The CDR3 has 16 amino acids. Germline V gives CDR1 MGHRA, CDR2 YSYEKL. The CDR3 sequence: CASSQDQGPTLYGYTF. The CDR3 nucleotides read TGCGCCAGCAGCCAAGATCAGGGACCGACACTCTATGGCTACACCTTC.